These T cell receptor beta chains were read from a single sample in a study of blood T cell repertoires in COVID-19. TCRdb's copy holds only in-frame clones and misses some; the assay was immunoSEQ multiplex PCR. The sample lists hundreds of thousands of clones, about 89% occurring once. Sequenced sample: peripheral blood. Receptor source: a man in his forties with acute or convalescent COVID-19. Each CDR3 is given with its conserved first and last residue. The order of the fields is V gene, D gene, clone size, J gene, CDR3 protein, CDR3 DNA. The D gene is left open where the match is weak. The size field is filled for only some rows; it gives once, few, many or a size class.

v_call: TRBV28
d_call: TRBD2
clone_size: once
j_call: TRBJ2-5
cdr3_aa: CASRVSGRLQETQYF
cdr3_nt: TGTGCCAGCAGGGTTAGCGGGAGGCTACAAGAGACCCAGTACTTC

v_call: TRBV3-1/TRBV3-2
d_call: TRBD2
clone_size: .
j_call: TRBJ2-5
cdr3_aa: CASSQAGGETQYF
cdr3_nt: TGTGCCAGCAGCCAAGCGGGGGGGGAGACCCAGTACTTC

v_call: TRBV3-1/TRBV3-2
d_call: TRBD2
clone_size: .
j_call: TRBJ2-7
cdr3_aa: CASSQPGLVSYEQYF
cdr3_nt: TGTGCCAGCAGCCAGCCGGGACTAGTCTCCTACGAGCAGTACTTC

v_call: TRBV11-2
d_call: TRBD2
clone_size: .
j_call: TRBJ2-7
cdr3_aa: CASSLVTRRGEQYF
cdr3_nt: TGTGCCAGCAGCTTAGTTACCCGGCGGGGGGAGCAGTACTTC

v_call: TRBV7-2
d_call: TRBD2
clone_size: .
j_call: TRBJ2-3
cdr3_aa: CASSLLGGGAKLLDTQYF
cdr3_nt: TGTGCCAGCAGCTTATTAGGCGGGGGGGCGAAACTGTTAGATACGCAGTATTTT

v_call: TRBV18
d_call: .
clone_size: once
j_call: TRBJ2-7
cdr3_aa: CASSPTLYEQYF
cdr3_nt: TGTGCCAGCTCACCAACTCTCTACGAGCAGTACTTC

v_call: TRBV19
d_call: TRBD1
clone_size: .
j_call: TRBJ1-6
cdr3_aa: CASSTHRDRLNSPLHF
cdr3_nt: TGTGCCAGTAGTACGCACCGGGACAGGCTTAATTCACCCCTCCACTTT

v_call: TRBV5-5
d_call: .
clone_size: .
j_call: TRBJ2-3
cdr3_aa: CASSLDIRTDTQYF
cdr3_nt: TGTGCCAGCAGCTTGGACATACGCACAGATACGCAGTATTTT

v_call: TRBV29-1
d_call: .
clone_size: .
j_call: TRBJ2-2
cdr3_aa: CSVGARGGNTGELFF
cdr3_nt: TGCAGCGTTGGGGCCCGGGGAGGAAACACCGGGGAGCTGTTTTTT

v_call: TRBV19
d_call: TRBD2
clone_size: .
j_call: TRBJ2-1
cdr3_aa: CASSIGLAGGQNEQFF
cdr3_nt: TGTGCCAGTAGTATCGGACTAGCGGGAGGACAAAATGAGCAGTTCTTC

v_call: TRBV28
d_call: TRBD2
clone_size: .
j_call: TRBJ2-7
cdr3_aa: CASSSVGASGYEQYF
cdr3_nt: TGTGCCAGCAGTTCGGTAGGGGCTAGCGGGTACGAGCAGTACTTC

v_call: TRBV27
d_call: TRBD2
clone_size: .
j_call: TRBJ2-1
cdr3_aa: CASSSHTSGGFNEQFF
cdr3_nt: TGTGCCAGCAGTTCCCATACTAGCGGGGGCTTCAATGAGCAGTTCTTC

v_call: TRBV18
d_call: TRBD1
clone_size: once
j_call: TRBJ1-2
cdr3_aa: CASSPSSDRGYGYTF
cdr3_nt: TGTGCCAGCTCACCCTCGTCCGACAGGGGCTATGGCTACACCTTC

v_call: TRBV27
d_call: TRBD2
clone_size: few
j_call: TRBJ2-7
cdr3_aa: CASSPFFTGTRTLGEQYF
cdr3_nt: TGTGCCAGCAGTCCTTTCTTCACCGGGACTAGAACTTTAGGGGAGCAGTACTTC

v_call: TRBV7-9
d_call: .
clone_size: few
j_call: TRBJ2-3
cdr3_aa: CASSLGRPTDTQYF
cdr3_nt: TGTGCCAGCAGCTTAGGGAGGCCCACAGATACGCAGTATTTT

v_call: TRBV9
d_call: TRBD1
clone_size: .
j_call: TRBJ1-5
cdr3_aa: CASRHRTGKRSRQPQHF
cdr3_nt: TGTGCCAGCAGGCACCGGACAGGAAAGAGATCTCGGCAGCCCCAGCATTTT

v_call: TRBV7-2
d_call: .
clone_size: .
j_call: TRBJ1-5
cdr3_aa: CASSFVWGGNQPQHF
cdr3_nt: TGTGCCAGCAGCTTTGTGTGGGGGGGCAATCAGCCCCAGCATTTT

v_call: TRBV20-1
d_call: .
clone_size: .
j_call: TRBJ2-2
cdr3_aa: CSASGPGSGELFF
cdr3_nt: TGCAGTGCTAGTGGTCCGGGTTCCGGGGAGCTGTTTTTT

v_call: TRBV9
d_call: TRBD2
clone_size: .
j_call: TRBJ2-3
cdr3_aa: CASGGSGTSLTHTQYF
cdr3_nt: TGTGCCAGCGGAGGTTCGGGGACTAGCCTAACCCATACGCAGTATTTT

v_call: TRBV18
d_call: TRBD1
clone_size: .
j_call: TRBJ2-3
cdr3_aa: CASSPRQGVGDTQYF
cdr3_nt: TGTGCCAGCTCACCACGGCAGGGGGTCGGAGATACGCAGTATTTT

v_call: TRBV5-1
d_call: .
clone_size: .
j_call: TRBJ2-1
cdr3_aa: CASSSGVGSGFHEQFF
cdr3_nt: TGCGCCAGCTCTTCGGGGGTGGGATCAGGGTTTCATGAGCAGTTCTTC

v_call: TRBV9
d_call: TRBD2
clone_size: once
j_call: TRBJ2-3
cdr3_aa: CASSAAGGQVTDTQYF
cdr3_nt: TGTGCCAGCAGCGCCGCGGGGGGCCAAGTGACAGATACGCAGTATTTT

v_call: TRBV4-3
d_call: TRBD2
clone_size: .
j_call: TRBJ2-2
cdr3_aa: CASSRNEPGLAGGLTGELFF
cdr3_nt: TGCGCCAGCAGCCGAAATGAGCCGGGACTAGCGGGGGGGCTCACCGGGGAGCTGTTTTTT

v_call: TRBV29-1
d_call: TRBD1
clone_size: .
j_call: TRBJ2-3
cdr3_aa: CSVEDRGRDTQYF
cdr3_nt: TGCAGCGTTGAAGACAGGGGGCGGGATACGCAGTATTTT

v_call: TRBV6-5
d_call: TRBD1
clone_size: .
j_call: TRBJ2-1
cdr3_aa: CASSHQTGILEQFF
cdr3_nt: TGTGCCAGCAGTCATCAGACAGGGATTCTTGAGCAGTTCTTC

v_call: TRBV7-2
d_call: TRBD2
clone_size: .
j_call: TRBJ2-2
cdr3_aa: CASSSGLAVTGELFF
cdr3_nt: TGTGCCAGCAGCTCGGGACTAGCGGTCACCGGGGAGCTGTTTTTT

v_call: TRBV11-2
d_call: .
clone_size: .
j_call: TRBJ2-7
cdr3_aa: CASSRKTFQPYEQYF
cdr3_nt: TGTGCCAGCAGCCGGAAGACTTTTCAACCCTACGAGCAGTACTTC

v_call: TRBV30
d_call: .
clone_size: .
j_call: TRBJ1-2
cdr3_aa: CAWSVGGADGYTF
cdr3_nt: TGTGCCTGGAGTGTAGGTGGGGCGGACGGCTACACCTTC

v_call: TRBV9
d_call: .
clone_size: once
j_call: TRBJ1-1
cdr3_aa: CASSVAGGAEAFF
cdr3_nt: TGTGCCAGCAGCGTAGCTGGGGGCGCCGAAGCTTTCTTT

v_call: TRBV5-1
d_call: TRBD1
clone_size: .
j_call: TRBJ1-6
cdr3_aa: CASSPGQGAYSPLHF
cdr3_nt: TGCGCCAGCAGCCCAGGACAGGGGGCTTATTCACCCCTCCACTTT

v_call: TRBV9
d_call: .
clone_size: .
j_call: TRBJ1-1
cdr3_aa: CASSVYTNTEAFF
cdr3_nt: TGTGCCAGCAGCGTATACACGAACACTGAAGCTTTCTTT

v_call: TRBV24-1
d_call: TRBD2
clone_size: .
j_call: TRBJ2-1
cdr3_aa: CATSAAGGPRGEQFF
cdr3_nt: TGTGCCACCAGTGCGGCGGGGGGCCCGCGAGGGGAGCAGTTCTTC

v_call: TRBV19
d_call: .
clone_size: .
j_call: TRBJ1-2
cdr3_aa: CASADRLDGYTF
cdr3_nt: TGTGCCAGTGCCGACAGGTTGGATGGCTACACCTTC

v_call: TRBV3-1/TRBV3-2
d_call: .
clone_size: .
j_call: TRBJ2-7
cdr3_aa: CASSQWAEGAPYEQYF
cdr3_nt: TGTGCCAGCAGCCAATGGGCGGAGGGGGCGCCCTACGAGCAGTACTTC

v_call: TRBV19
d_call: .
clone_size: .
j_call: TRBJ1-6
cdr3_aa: CASSIARVLSPLHF
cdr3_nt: TGTGCCAGTAGTATAGCTCGGGTATTGTCACCCCTCCACTTT

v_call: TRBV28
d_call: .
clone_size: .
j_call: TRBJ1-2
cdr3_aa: CASSLGQGNYGYTF
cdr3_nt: TGTGCCAGCAGTTTAGGGCAGGGCAACTATGGCTACACCTTC

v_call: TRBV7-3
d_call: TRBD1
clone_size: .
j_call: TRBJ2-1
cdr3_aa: CASSLSGDRVYNEQFF
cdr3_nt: TGTGCCAGCAGCTTAAGCGGGGACAGGGTCTACAATGAGCAGTTCTTC